This entry lists 9 T cell receptor beta chains sequenced from one sample in a study of CXCR3-negative and CXCR3-positive naive CD8 T cells. Libraries of TRB cDNA were made by 5' RACE and carried UMIs. One entry per CDR3 protein, without DNA, is what TCRdb gives after re-calling the 5' RACE reads. The sample holds fewer than 95,000 distinct CDR3 sequences. Sequences were obtained from naive CXCR3- CD8+ T cells from blood. The subset is: CD45RO-CCR7+CD27+CD95- naive CD8+ T cells lacking CXCR3 (TNR3-). The receptors were gathered from a human donor in good health. Some clones in this sample may be carry-over from other donors' samples.

The chain joins TRBV29-1 to TRBJ2-2; TCRdb outputs TRBD1, but without DNA this stays unchecked. This CDR3 region has 13 residues. CDR1 is SQVTM and CDR2 is ANQGSEA in the germline V gene. Here the CDR3 reads CSVGPGNTGELFF.

The rearrangement joins TRBV7-9 to TRBJ2-7; TCRdb's D call of TRBD1 is untestable without DNA. The CDR3 extends over 15 amino acids. From germline, CDR1 is SEHNR and CDR2 FQNEAQ (reference sequence). Here the CDR3 reads CASSLGTGSLHEQYF.

J is TRBJ1-2 and V is TRBV5-4. Germline CDR1 reads SGHNT; CDR2 reads YYREEE (reference sequence). CDR3 length equals 15 residues. The CDR3 protein is CATIAEWDANYGYTF.

This chain uses TRBV29-1 with TRBJ1-1. Germline lookup yields CDR1 SQVTM and CDR2 ANQGSEA. CDR3 size: 11 residues. CDR3 loop: CSVNQNTEAFF.

The rearrangement uses TRBV12-3 or TRBV12-4 and TRBJ2-7; checking the TCRdb D call of TRBD1 is not possible without DNA. This CDR3 has 14 residues. The CDR3 loop is CASSSPRNVHEQYF.

This CDR3 is CSAKGTRGSYTF. V gene TRBV29-1 combines with J gene TRBJ1-2; the TRBD1 assignment by TCRdb is unverifiable without DNA. From germline, CDR1 is SQVTM and CDR2 ANQGSEA. The CDR3 spans 12 residues.

This chain joins TRBV4-2 and TRBJ2-1; the D gene TCRdb calls, TRBD2, cannot be checked with no DNA. The germline gives CDR1 LGHNA, CDR2 YNFKEQ. CDR3 length: 17 amino acids. CDR3 residues: CASSQRLAGGLMDEQFF.

The rearrangement links TRBV23-1 to TRBJ2-3; checking the TCRdb D call of TRBD2 is not possible without DNA. TRBV23-1 qualifies as an ORF whose function is uncertain. CDR3 length: 16 amino acids. The CDR3: CASIIAAKTSTDTQYF.

This rearrangement joins TRBV11-2 to TRBJ2-7; absent DNA, TCRdb's TRBD2 call cannot be checked. The CDR3 has 15 residues. CDR1 and CDR2 (germline): SGHAT, FQNNGV. CDR3 residues: CASSPSGLVPYEQYF.